This entry describes one T cell receptor beta chain. Its specificity is not known. The data belong to a study of shared clonotypes between healthy human individuals. General study findings and limits: Estimated richness values were generally larger in naive subsets than in memory subsets. Non-shared clonotypes had lower generation probabilities than those shared by all four donors.

This CDR3 is 15 amino acids long. Germline CDR1 and CDR2: SGHRS and YFSETQ. Unmatched junction bases numbered 6, after V lost 0 bases and J lost 6 bases. Donation came from healthy HIV-negative adults that had no recent acute infections or vaccinations. Profiling relied on immunoSEQ multiplex PCR, and the TCRdb table lists in-frame clones only, not all of them. The table has 2 million to 2.5 million clones, 90% to 97% seen once; the top ten hold 0.1% to 0.15%. The origin of this receptor is a young man in good health. Source material: naive CD4+ T cells sorted from blood. The subset is: CD45RA+ positively selected. The chain couples TRBV5-1 to TRBJ2-1; 7 bases are shared with TRBD1. The CDR3 spells CASSLGGGVGNEQFF. In DNA form, the CDR3 reads TGCGCCAGCAGCTTGGGAGGGGGCGTTGGCAATGAGCAGTTCTTC.